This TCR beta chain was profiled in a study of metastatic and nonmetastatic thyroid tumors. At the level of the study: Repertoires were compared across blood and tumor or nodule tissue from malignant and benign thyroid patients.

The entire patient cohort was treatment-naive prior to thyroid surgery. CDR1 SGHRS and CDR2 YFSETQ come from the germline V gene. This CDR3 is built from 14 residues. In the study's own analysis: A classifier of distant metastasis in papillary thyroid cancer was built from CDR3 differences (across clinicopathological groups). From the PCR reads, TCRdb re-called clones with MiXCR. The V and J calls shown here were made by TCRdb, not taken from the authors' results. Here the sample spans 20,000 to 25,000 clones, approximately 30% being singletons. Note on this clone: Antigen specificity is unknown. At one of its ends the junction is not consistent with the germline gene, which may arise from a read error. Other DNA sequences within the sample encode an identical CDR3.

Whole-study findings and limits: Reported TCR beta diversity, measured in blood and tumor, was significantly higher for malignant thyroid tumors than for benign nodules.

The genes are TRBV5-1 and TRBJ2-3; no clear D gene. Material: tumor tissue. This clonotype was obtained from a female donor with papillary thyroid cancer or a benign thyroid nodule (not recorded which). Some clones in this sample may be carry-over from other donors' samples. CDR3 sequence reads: CASSSLENTDTQYF. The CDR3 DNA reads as TGCGCCAGCAGCTCCCTAGAGAACACAGATACACAGTATTTC.